Described below is a single TCR beta chain sequence and its context. What it recognizes is unknown. This sample is drawn from a study of beta chain features in type 1 diabetes. The CDR3 is 16 residues long. Trimming pared 3 bases from V and 0 bases from J, leaving 15 bases between. Germline values: CDR1 SGHNT, CDR2 YYREEE (reference sequence). The study reverse transcribed the entire isolated RNA, so it sequenced expressed TCRB transcripts. TCRdb's table, derived via immunoSEQ multiplex PCR, lists solely in-frame clones and lacks some. Of 600,000 or so clones listed, roughly an eighth are singletons. Whole-study results and caveats: Overrepresentation of cells with high TCR expression could result from cDNA sequencing. A potential influence of HLA type upon TCRB rearrangement remained unresolved herein. PCR might favor shorter templates, equally in patients and controls. There was a moderate but significant shortening of TCRB CDR3s in all four CD4+ subsets of Type 1 diabetes patients.

J is TRBJ1-1 and V is TRBV5-4; D not resolved. The TCR was taken from a young man with type 1 diabetes. The sequencing sample was made of naive CD4+ T cells from blood. The CDR3, as DNA: TGTGCCAGCAGCTGGACCCCGGACCCGATGAACACTGAAGCTTTCTTT. It yields the protein CASSWTPDPMNTEAFF. Full variable domain (remainder filled in from reference TRBV5-4 and TRBJ1-1): ETGVTQSPTHLIKTRGQQVTLRCSSQSGHNTVSWYQQALGQGPQFIFQYYREEENGRGNFPPRFSGLQFPNYSSELNVNALELDDSALYLCASSWTPDPMNTEAFFGQGTRLTVV.